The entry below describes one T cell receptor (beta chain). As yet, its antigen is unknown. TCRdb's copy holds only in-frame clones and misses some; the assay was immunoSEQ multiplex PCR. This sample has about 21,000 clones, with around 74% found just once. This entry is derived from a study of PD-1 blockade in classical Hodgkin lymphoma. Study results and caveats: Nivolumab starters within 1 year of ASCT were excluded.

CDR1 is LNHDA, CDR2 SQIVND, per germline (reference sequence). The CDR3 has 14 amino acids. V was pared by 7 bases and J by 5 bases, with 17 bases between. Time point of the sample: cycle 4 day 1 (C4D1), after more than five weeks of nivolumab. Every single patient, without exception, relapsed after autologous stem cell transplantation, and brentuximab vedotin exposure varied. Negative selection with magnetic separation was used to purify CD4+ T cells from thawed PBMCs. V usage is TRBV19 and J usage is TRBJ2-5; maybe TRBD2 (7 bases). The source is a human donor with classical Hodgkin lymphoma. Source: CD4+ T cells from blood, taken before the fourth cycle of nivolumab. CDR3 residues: CASNVGGHSETQYF. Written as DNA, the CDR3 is TGTGCCAGTAACGTGGGGGGGCATTCGGAGACCCAGTACTTC.